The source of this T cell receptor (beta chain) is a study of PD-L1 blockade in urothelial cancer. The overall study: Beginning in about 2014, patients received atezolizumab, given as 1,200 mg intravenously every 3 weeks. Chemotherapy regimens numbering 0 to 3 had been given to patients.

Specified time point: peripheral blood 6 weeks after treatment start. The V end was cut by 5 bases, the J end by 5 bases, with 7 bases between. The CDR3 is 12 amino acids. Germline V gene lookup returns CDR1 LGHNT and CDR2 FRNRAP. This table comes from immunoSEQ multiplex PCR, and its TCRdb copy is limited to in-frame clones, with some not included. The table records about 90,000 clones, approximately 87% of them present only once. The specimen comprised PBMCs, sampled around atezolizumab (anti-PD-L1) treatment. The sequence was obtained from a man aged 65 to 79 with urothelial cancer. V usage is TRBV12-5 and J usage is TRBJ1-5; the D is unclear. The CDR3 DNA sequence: TGTGCTAGTGGTCAGTACGATCAGCCCCAGCATTTT. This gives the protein CASGQYDQPQHF.